This T cell receptor beta chain was recovered during a study of T cell repertoires in cytomegalovirus infection. Study background: Well-studied HLA-B-restricted epitopes and recently identified HLA-C-restricted epitopes of CMV were both used in the study. An indication of both CMV infection and matching HLA type came from public TCR beta signatures.

TCRdb analysed the reads with MiXCR anew, one entry per CDR3 protein. This sample has approximately 1,000,000 distinct CDR3 sequences, with 31% found just once. Germline CDR1 reads MNHEY; CDR2 reads SMNVEV (reference sequence). The length of the CDR3 is 19 residues. V dropped 0 bases and J dropped 4; count of bases not matched to a gene: 12. Ten or more counts support this clonotype. Its target is unknown. This receptor was taken from a human donor in good health (CMV status not recorded). Some clones in this sample may be carry-over from other donors' samples. The genes are TRBV27 and TRBJ2-6, with TRBD1 matching over 7 bases. Material: cultured CD8+ T cells from PBMCs, obtained from culture after CMV antigen stimulation. CDR3 nucleotide sequence: TGTGCCAGCAGTTTATCAGGGGGCGTATTATTACCCGGGGCCAACGTCCTGACTTTC. It translates to CASSLSGGVLLPGANVLTF.